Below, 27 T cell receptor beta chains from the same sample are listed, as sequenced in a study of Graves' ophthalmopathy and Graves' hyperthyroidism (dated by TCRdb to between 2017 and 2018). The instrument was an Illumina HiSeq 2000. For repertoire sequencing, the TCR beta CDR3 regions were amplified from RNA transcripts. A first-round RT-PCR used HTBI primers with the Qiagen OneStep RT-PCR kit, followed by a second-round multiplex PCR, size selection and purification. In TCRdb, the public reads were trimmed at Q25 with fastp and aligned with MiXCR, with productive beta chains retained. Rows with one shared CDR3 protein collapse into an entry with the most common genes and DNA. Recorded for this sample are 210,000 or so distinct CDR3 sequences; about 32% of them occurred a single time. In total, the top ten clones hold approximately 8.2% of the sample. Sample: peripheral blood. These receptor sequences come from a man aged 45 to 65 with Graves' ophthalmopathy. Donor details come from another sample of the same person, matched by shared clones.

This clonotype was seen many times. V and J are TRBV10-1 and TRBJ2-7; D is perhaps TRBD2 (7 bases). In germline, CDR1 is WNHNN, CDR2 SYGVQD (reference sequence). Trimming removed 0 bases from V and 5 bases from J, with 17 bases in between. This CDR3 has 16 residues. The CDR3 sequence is CASSESLGGGLNEQYF. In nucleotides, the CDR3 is TGCGCCAGCAGTGAGTCTTTGGGAGGGGGATTGAACGAGCAGTACTTC.

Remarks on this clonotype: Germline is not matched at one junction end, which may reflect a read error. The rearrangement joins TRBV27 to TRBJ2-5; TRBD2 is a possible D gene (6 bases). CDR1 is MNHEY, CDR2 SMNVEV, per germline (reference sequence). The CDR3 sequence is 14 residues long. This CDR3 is CACSYGRRGETQYF. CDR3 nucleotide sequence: TGTGCCTGCAGTTATGGCAGGAGGGGTGAGACCCAGTACTTC.

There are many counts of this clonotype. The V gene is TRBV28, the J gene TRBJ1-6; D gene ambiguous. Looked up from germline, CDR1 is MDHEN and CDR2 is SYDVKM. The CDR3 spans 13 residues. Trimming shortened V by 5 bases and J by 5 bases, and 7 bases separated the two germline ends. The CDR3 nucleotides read TGTGCCAGCAGTGCGCAGAATAATTCACCCCTCCACTTT. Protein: CASSAQNNSPLHF. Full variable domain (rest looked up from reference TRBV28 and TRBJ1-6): DVKVTQSSRYLVKRTGEKVFLECVQDMDHENMFWYRQDPGLGLRLIYFSYDVKMKEKGDIPEGYSVSREKKERFSLILESASTNQTSMYLCASSAQNNSPLHFGNGTRLTVT.

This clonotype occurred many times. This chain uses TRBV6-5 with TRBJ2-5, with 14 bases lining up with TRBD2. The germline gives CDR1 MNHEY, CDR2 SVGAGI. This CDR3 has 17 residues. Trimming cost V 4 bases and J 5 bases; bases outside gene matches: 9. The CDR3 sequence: CASSSGTSGSWAETQYF. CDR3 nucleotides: TGTGCCAGCAGTTCCGGGACTAGCGGGAGTTGGGCGGAGACCCAGTACTTC.

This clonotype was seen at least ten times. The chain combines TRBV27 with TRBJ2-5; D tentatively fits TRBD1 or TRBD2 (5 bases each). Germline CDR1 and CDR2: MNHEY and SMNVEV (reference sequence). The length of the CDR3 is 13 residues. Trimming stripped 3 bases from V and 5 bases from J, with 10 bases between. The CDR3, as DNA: TGTGCCAGCAGTTTTGTGGGGGTGGAGACCCAGTACTTC. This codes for CASSFVGVETQYF.

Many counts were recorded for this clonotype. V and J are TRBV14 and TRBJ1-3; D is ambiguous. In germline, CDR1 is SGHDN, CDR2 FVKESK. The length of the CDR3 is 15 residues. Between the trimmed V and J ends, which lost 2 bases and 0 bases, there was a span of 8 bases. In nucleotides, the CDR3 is TGTGCCAGCAGCCAAATAGTGACCTCTGGAAACACCATATATTTT. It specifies CASSQIVTSGNTIYF.

This CDR3 reads CASSRLQGGLKAEAFF. The DNA for the CDR3 is TGTGCCAGCAGCCGACTACAGGGTGGATTGAAGGCTGAAGCTTTCTTT. The chain employs TRBV12-3 or TRBV12-4 and TRBJ1-1; perhaps TRBD1 as D (6 bases). Trimming pared 6 bases from V and 6 bases from J, leaving 23 bases between. The CDR3 runs to 16 residues.

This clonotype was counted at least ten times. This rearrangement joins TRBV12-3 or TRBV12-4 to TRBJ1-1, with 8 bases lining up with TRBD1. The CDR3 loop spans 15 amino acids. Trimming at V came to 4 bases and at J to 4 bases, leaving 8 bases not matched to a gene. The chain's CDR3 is CASSSRDRSTTEAFF. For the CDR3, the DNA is TGTGCCAGCAGTTCCCGGGACAGGTCCACCACTGAAGCTTTCTTT.

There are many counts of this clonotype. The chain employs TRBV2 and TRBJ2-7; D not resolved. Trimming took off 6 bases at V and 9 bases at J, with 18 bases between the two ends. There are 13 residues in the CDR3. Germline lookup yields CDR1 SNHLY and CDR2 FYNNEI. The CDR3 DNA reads TGTGCCAGCAGCAGGACCCTCTCTATGGCGCAGTACTTC. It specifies CASSRTLSMAQYF.

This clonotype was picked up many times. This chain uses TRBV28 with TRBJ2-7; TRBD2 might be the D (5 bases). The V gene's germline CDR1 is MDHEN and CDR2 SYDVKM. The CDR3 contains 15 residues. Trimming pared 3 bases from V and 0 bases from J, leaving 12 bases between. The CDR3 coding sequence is TGTGCCAGCAGTTTGCGGGTTTCCCACTCCTACGAGCAGTACTTC. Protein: CASSLRVSHSYEQYF.

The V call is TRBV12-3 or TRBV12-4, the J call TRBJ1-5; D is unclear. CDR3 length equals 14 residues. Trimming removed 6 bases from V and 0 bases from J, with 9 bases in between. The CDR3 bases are TGTGCCAGCAGCCGGGATTTTAGCAATCAGCCCCAGCATTTT. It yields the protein CASSRDFSNQPQHF.

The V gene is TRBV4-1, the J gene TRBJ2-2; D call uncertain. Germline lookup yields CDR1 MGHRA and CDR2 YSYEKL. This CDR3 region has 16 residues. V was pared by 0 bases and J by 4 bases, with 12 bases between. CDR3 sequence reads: CASSQDAAPGTGELFF. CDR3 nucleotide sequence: TGCGCCAGCAGCCAAGATGCGGCTCCGGGCACCGGGGAGCTGTTTTTT.

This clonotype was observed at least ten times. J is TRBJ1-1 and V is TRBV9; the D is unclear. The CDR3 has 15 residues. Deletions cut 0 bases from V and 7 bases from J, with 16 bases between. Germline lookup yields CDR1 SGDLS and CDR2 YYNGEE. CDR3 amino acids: CASSVGAATLNEAFF. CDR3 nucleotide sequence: TGTGCCAGCAGCGTAGGAGCCGCGACCCTAAATGAAGCTTTCTTT.

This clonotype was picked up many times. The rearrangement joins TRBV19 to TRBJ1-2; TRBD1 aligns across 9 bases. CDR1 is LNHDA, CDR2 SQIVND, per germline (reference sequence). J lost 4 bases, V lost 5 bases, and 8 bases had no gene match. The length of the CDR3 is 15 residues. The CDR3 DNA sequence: TGTGCCAGTAGTTCCTACAGGGGGCCATCCTATGGCTACACCTTC. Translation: CASSSYRGPSYGYTF.

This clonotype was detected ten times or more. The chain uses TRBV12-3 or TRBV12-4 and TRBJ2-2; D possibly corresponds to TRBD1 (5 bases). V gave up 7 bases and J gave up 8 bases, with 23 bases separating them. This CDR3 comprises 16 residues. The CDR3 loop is CASTQNFGDRGGELFF. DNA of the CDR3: TGTGCCAGCACCCAAAATTTCGGCGATAGGGGAGGGGAGCTGTTTTTT.

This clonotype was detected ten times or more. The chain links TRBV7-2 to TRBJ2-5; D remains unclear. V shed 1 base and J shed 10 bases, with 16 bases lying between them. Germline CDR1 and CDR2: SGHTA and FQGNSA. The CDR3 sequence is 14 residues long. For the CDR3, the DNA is TGTGCCAGCAGCTTAGGGCGGAACTCCCGGAACCAGTACTTC. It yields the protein CASSLGRNSRNQYF.

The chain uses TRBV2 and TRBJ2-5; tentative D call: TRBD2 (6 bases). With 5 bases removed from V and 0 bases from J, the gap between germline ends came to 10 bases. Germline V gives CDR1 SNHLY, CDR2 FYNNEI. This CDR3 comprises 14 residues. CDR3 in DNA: TGTGCCAGCAGTCTCAGACTAGACCAAGAGACCCAGTACTTC. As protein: CASSLRLDQETQYF.

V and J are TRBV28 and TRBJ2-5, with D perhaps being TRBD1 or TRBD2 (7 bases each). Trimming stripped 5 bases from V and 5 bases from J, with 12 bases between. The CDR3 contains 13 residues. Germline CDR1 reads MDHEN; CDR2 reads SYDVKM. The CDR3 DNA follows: TGTGCCAGCAGTCAGGGGGGGGACGAGACCCAGTACTTC. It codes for CASSQGGDETQYF.

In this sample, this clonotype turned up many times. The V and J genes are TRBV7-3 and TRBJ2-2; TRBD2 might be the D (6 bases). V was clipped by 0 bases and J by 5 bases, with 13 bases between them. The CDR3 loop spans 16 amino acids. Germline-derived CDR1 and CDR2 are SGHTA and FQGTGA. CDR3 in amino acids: CASSLTRAGRTGELFF. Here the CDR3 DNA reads TGTGCCAGCAGCTTAACGAGGGCGGGACGAACCGGGGAGCTGTTTTTT.

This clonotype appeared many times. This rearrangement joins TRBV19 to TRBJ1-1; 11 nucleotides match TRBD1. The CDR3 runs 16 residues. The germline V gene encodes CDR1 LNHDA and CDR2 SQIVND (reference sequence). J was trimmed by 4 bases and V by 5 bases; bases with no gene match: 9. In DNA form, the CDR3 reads TGTGCCAGTAGTCCCACGACGGACAGGGGGCCCACTGAAGCTTTCTTT. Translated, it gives CASSPTTDRGPTEAFF.

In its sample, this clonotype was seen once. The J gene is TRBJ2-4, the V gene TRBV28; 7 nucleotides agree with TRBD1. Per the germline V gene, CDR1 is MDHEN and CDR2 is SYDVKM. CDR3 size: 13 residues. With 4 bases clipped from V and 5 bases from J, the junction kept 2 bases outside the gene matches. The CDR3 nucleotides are TGTGCCAGCAGTTACACAGGGGAAAACATTCAGTACTTC. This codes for CASSYTGENIQYF.

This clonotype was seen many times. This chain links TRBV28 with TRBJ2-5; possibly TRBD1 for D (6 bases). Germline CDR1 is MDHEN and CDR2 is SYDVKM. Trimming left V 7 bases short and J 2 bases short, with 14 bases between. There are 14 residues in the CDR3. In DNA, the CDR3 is TGTGCCAGCAACATACAGGGTTTACAAGAGACCCAGTACTTC. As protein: CASNIQGLQETQYF. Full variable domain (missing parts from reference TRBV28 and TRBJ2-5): DVKVTQSSRYLVKRTGEKVFLECVQDMDHENMFWYRQDPGLGLRLIYFSYDVKMKEKGDIPEGYSVSREKKERFSLILESASTNQTSMYLCASNIQGLQETQYFGPGTRLLVL.

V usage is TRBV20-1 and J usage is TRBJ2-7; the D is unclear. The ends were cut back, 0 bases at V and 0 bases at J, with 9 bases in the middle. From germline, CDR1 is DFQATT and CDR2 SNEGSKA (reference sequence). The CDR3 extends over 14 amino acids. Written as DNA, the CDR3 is TGCAGTGCTAGAGATCGGCGTTACTCCTACGAGCAGTACTTC. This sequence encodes CSARDRRYSYEQYF.

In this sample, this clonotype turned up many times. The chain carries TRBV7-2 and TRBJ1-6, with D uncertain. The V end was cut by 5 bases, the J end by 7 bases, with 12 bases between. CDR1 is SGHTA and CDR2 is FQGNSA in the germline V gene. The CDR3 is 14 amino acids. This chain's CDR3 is CASSQTSGNSPLHF. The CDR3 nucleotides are TGTGCCAGCAGCCAGACATCGGGCAATTCACCCCTCCACTTT.

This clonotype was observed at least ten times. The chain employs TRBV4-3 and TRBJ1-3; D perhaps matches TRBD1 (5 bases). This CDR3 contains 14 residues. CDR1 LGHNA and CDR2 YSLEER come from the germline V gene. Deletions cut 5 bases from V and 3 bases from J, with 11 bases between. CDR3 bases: TGCGCCAGCAGCGATAGGGGTGGTGGAAACACCATATATTTT. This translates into CASSDRGGGNTIYF.

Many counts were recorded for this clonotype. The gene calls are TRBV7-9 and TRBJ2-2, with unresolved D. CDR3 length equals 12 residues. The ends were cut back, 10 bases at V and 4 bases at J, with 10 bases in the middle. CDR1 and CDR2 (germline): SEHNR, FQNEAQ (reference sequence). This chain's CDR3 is CATLWATGELFF. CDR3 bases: TGTGCCACCCTCTGGGCCACCGGGGAGCTGTTTTTT. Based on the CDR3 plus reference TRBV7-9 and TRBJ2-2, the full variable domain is DTGVSQNPRHKITKRGQNVTFRCDPISEHNRLYWYRQTLGQGPEFLTYFQNEAQLEKSRLLSDRFSAERPKGSFSTLEIQRTEQGDSAMYLCATLWATGELFFGEGSRLTVL.

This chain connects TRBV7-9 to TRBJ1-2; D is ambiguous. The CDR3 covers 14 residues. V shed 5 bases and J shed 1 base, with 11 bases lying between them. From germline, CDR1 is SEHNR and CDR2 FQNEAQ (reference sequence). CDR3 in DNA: TGTGCCAGCAGCGACTCACAGTATAACTATGGCTACACCTTC. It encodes CASSDSQYNYGYTF.